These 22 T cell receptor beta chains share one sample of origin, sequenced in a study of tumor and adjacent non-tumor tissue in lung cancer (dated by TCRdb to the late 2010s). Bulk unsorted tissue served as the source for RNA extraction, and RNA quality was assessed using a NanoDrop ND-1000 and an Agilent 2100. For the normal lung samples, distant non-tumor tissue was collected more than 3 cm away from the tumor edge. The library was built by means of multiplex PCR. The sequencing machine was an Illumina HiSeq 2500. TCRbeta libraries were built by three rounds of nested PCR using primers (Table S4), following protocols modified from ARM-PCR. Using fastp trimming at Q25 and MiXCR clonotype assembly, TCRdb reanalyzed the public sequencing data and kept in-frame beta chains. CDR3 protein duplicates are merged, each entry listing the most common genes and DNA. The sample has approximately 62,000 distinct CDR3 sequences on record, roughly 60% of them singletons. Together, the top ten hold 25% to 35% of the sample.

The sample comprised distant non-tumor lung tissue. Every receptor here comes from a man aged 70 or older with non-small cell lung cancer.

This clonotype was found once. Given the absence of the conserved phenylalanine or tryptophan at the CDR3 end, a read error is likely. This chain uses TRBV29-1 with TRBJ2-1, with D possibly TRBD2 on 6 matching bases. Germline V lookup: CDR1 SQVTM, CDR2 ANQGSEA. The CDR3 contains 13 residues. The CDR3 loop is CSADPSGYNGQFL. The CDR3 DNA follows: TGCAGCGCGGACCCCAGCGGGTACAATGGGCAGTTCTTG.

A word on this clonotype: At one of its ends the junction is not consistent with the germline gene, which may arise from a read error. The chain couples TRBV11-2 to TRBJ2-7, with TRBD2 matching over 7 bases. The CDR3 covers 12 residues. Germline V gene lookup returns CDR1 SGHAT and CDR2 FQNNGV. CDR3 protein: CASSSGGTEQYF. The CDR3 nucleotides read TGTGCCAGCAGCTCCGGGGGGACTGAGCAGTATTTC.

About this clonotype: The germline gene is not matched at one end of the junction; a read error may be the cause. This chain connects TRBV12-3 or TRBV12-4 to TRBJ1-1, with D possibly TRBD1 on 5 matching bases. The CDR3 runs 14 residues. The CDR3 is CASIFGAENTEALF. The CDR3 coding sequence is TGTGCCAGCATTTTCGGGGCAGAGAACACTGAAGCTTTATTT.

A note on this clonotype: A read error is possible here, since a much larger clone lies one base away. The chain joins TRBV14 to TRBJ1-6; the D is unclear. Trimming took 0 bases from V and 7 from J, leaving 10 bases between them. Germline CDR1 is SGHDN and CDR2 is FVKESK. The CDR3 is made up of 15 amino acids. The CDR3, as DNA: TGTGCCAGCAGCCAAGAAGACCGGCAGAATTCACCCCTCCACTTT. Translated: CASSQEDRQNSPLHF. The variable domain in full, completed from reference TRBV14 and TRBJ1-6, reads EAGVTQFPSHSVIEKGQTVTLRCDPISGHDNLYWYRRVMGKEIKFLLHFVKESKQDESGMPNNRFLAERTGGTYSTLKVQPAELEDSGVYFCASSQEDRQNSPLHFGNGTRLTVT.

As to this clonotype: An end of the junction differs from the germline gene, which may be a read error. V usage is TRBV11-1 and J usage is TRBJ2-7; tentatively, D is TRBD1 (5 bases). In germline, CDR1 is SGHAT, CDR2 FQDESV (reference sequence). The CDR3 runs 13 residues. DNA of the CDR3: TGTGCCGGCAGCTTAAGACGGACATACGGGCAGTACTTC. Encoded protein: CAGSLRRTYGQYF.

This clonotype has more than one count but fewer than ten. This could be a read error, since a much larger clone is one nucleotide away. The CDR3 sequence: CVSSHYGQGDEQQYF. The CDR3 coding sequence is TGCGTCAGCAGCCATTATGGACAGGGGGATGAGCAGCAGTACTTC. This chain links TRBV4-1 with TRBJ2-7; 10 bases are a match to TRBD1. Germline V gene data show CDR1 as MGHRA and CDR2 as YSYEKL. CDR3 size: 15 residues.

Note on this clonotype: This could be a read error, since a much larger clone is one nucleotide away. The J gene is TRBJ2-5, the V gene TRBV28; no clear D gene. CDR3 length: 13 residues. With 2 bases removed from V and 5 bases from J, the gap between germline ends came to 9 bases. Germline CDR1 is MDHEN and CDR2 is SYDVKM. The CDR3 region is CASSLVYWETQYF. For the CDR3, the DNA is TGTGCCAGCAGTTTAGTGTATTGGGAGACCCAGTACTTC. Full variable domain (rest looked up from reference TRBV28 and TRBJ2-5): DVKVTQSSRYLVKRTGEKVFLECVQDMDHENMFWYRQDPGLGLRLIYFSYDVKMKEKGDIPEGYSVSREKKERFSLILESASTNQTSMYLCASSLVYWETQYFGPGTRLLVL.

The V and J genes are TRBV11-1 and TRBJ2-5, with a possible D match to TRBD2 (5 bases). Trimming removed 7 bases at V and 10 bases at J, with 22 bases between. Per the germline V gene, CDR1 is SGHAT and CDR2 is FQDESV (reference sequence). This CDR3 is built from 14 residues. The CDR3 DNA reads TGTGCCAGCACCCGGGGTGATCCAGAAGGGAACCAGTACTTC. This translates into CASTRGDPEGNQYF.

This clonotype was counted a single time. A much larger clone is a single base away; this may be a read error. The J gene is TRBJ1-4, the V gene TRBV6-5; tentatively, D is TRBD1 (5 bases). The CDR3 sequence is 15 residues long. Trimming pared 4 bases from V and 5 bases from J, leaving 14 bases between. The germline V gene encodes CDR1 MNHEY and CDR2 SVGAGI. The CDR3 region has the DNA TGTGCCAGCAGTTCGATCGGGACGCAGAATGAAAAACTGTTTTTT. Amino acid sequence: CASSSIGTQNEKLFF.

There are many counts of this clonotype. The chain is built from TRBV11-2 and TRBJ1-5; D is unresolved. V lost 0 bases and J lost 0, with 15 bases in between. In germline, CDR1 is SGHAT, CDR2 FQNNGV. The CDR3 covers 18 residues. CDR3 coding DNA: TGTGCCAGCAGCTTAGATGGGTCCCGAACCTATAGCAATCAGCCCCAGCATTTT. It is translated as CASSLDGSRTYSNQPQHF.

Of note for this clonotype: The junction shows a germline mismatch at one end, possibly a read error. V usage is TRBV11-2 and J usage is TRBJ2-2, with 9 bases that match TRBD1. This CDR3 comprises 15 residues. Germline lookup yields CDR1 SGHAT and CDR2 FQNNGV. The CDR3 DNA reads TGTGCCAGCAGCTTAATGGGACAGGGTGCCGGGGAGCTTTTTTTT. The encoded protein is CASSLMGQGAGELFF.

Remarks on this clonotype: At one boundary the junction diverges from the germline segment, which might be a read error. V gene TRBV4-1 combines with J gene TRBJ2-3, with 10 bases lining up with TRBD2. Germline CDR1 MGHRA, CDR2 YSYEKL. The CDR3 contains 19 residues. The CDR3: CVSSQRFGTSVFGTDTQYF. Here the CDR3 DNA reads TGCGTCAGCAGCCAACGGTTTGGGACTAGCGTATTCGGCACAGATACTCAGTATTTT.

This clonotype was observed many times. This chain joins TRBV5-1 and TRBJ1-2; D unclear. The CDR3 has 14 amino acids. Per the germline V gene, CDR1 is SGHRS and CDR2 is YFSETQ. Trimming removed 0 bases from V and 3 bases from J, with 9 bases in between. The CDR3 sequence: CASSLDIGDYGYTF. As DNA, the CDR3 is TGCGCCAGCAGCTTGGACATTGGCGACTATGGCTACACCTTC. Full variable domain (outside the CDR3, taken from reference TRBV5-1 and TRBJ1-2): KAGVTQTPRYLIKTRGQQVTLSCSPISGHRSVSWYQQTPGQGLQFLFEYFSETQRNKGNFPGRFSGRQFSNSRSEMNVSTLELGDSALYLCASSLDIGDYGYTFGSGTRLTVV.

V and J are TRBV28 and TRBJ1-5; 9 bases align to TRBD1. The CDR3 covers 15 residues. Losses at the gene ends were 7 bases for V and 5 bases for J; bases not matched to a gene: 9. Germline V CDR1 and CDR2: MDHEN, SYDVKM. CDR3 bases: TGTGCCAGCAAACCGGGGGACAGGGTCTATCAGCCCCAGCATTTT. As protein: CASKPGDRVYQPQHF.

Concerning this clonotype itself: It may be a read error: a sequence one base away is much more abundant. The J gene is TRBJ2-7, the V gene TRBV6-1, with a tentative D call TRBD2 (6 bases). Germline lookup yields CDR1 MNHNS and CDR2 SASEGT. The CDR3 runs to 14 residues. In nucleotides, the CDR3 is TGTGCCAGCAGTATAGGCGGGGCCTCCTACGAGCAGTGCTTC. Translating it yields CASSIGGASYEQCF.

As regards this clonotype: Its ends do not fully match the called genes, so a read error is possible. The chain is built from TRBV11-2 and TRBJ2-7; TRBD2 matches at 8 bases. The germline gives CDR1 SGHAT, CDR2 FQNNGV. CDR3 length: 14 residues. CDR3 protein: CTSSSVGGAHEQYF. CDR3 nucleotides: TGTACCAGCAGCTCAGTCGGGGGGGCTCACGAGCAGTATTTC.

The CDR3 DNA is TGCAGTGCTAGAGGGGTTAGTTCTGGAGGAACTAATGAAAAACTGTTTTTT. Protein: CSARGVSSGGTNEKLFF. The V and J genes are TRBV20-1 and TRBJ1-4; D gene ambiguous. The V gene lost 1 base and the J gene lost 1 base, with 16 bases spanning the gap. Germline CDR1 and CDR2: DFQATT and SNEGSKA (reference sequence). The CDR3 is 17 residues long.

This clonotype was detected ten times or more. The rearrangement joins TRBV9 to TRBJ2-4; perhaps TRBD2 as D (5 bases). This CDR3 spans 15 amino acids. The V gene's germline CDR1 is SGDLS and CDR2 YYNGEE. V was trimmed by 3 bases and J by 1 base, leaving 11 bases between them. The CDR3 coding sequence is TGTGCCAGCAGCGCGGTCGCGGGTGCCAAAAACATTCAGTACTTC. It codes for CASSAVAGAKNIQYF.

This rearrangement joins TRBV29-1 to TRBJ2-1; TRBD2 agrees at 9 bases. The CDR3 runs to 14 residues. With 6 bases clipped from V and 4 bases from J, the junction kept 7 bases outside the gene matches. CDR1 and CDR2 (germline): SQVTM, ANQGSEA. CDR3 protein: CSVRTSVVYNEQFF. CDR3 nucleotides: TGCAGCGTGCGGACTAGCGTAGTTTACAATGAGCAGTTCTTC.

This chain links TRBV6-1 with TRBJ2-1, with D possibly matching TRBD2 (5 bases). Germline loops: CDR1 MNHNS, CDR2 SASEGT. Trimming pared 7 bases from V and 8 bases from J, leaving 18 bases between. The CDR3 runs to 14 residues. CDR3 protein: CASIGGVGVHEQFF. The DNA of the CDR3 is TGTGCCAGCATTGGAGGAGTAGGCGTCCATGAGCAGTTCTTC.

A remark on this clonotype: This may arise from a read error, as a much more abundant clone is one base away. CDR3 DNA: TGTGCCAGCGGTTACTCTTCACCCCCGGGGGCAGATACGCAGTATTTT. The encoded protein is CASGYSSPPGADTQYF. The V and J genes are TRBV6-5 and TRBJ2-3; tentative D call: TRBD2 (6 bases). This CDR3 is 16 amino acids long. Germline-derived CDR1 and CDR2 are MNHEY and SVGAGI.

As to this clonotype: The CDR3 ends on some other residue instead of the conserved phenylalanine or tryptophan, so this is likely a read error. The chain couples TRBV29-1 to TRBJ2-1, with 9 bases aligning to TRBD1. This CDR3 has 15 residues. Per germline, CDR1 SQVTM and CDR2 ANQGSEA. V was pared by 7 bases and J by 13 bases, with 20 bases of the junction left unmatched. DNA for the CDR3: TGCAGCGCCGACAGGGGGGCCGGATATTGGGGTGACCAGTTCATC. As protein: CSADRGAGYWGDQFI.